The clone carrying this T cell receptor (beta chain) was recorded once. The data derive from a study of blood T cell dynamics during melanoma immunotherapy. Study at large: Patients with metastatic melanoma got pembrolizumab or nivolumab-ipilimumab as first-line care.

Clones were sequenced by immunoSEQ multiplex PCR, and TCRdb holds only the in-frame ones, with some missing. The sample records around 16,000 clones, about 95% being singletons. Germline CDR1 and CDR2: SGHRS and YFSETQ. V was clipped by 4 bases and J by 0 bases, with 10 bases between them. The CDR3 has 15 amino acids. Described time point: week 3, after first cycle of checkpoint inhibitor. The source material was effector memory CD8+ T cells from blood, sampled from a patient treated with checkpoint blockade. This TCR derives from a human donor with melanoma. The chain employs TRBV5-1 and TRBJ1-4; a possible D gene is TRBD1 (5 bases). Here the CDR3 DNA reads TGCGCCAGCAGCGCGGGAGGGGCAACTAATGAAAAACTGTTTTTT. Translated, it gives CASSAGGATNEKLFF.